The 10 T cell receptor beta chains below come from one sample, sequenced in a study of blood T cell repertoires in COVID-19. Clones were read by immunoSEQ multiplex PCR, and TCRdb kept only the in-frame ones, dropping some. The repertoire consists of 110,000 to 150,000 clones, with more than 85% occurring once and the leading ten covering around 5.4%. Sequences were obtained from peripheral blood. The receptors derive from a human donor in a cohort sampled during active COVID-19.

The chain is built from TRBV18 and TRBJ1-4; D is undetermined. The CDR3 has 16 residues. The ends were cut back, 3 bases at V and 8 bases at J, with 19 bases in the middle. Germline assignment: CDR1 KGHSH and CDR2 LQKENI. CDR3 nucleotides: TGTGCCAGCTCACCCCAAGACGGGGTTCGTGGCGAAAAACTGTTTTTT. It yields the protein CASSPQDGVRGEKLFF. Full variable domain (rest looked up from reference TRBV18 and TRBJ1-4): NAGVMQNPRHLVRRRGQEARLRCSPMKGHSHVYWYRQLPEEGLKFMVYLQKENIIDESGMPKERFSAEFPKEGPSILRIQQVVRGDSAAYFCASSPQDGVRGEKLFFGSGTQLSVL.

The sample holds one count of this clone. This chain uses TRBV18 with TRBJ2-5; D is perhaps TRBD1 (6 bases). The ends were cut back, 6 bases at V and 0 bases at J, with 11 bases in the middle. CDR3 length equals 14 residues. Germline V gene sequence: CDR1 KGHSH, CDR2 LQKENI. The CDR3 coding sequence is TGTGCCAGCTCTCCGGGACAATACCAAGAGACCCAGTACTTC. Amino acids: CASSPGQYQETQYF. The full variable domain, with the rest looked up from reference TRBV18 and TRBJ2-5, is NAGVMQNPRHLVRRRGQEARLRCSPMKGHSHVYWYRQLPEEGLKFMVYLQKENIIDESGMPKERFSAEFPKEGPSILRIQQVVRGDSAAYFCASSPGQYQETQYFGPGTRLLVL.

This chain joins TRBV4-2 and TRBJ2-3, with a tentative D call TRBD2 (6 bases). The CDR3 has 17 amino acids. Germline CDR1 LGHNA, CDR2 YNFKEQ. Trimming pared 4 bases from V and 1 base from J, leaving 18 bases between. The CDR3, as DNA: TGTGCCAGCAGCCTTCTACCCGGCGGGGAGGGCACAGATACGCAGTATTTT. This translates into CASSLLPGGEGTDTQYF.

The chain employs TRBV7-2 and TRBJ2-5; a possible D gene is TRBD2 (5 bases). Per the germline V gene, CDR1 is SGHTA and CDR2 is FQGNSA. Trimming shortened V by 1 base and J by 1 base, and 13 bases separated the two germline ends. The CDR3 runs to 16 residues. The CDR3 sequence is CASSLGLRGSQETQYF. The CDR3 DNA sequence: TGTGCCAGCAGCTTAGGTTTGCGCGGGTCCCAAGAGACCCAGTACTTC.

The chain recombines TRBV6-5 with TRBJ2-7; 8 bases agree with TRBD1. Trimming at V came to 5 bases and at J to 6 bases, leaving 6 bases not matched to a gene. In germline, CDR1 is MNHEY, CDR2 SVGAGI. This CDR3 contains 13 residues. For the CDR3, the DNA is TGTGCCAGCAGTCGAGACAGGGGAGGCGAGCAGTACTTC. Protein: CASSRDRGGEQYF.

About this clone: The DNA is omitted, as the CDR3 cannot be located on it reliably, and the CDR3 follows TCRdb's listing. The gene calls are TRBV27 and TRBJ1-1; TRBD1 is the table's D call, not checked against the DNA. Germline CDR1 is MNHEY and CDR2 is SMNVEV (reference sequence). The CDR3 is 14 residues long, ends included. CDR3 loop: CASSFFGQGSVTFF.

The J gene is TRBJ2-1, the V gene TRBV7-6; 7 nucleotides agree with TRBD2. Germline CDR1 is SGHVS and CDR2 is FNYEAQ. The ends lost 3 bases at V and 2 bases at J; junction bases unmatched: 4. The CDR3 runs 15 residues. CDR3 bases: TGTGCCAGCAGCTTTGTGGGAGGGACCTACAATGAGCAGTTCTTC. It is translated as CASSFVGGTYNEQFF. Full variable domain (missing parts from reference TRBV7-6 and TRBJ2-1): GAGVSQSPRYKVTKRGQDVALRCDPISGHVSLYWYRQALGQGPEFLTYFNYEAQQDKSGLPNDRFSAERPEGSISTLTIQRTEQRDSAMYRCASSFVGGTYNEQFFGPGTRLTVL.

The chain employs TRBV7-9 and TRBJ2-3; 7 nucleotides line up with TRBD2. Germline loops: CDR1 SEHNR, CDR2 FQNEAQ (reference sequence). V lost 4 bases and J lost 0; bases outside the gene matches: 7. The CDR3 has 16 residues. CDR3: CASSSRLATSTDTQYF. The DNA of the CDR3 is TGTGCCAGCAGCTCTCGACTAGCTACTAGCACAGATACGCAGTATTTT.

J is TRBJ1-1 and V is TRBV28; perhaps TRBD1 as D (6 bases). The CDR3 runs 15 residues. The germline V gene has CDR1 MDHEN and CDR2 SYDVKM. V dropped 3 bases and J dropped 0 bases, with 11 bases sitting between them. The CDR3 spells CASSLRWTVNTEAFF. The CDR3 coding sequence is TGTGCCAGCAGTTTGAGGTGGACAGTGAACACTGAAGCTTTCTTT.

J is TRBJ2-7 and V is TRBV18; 8 positions match TRBD2. This CDR3 spans 13 amino acids. Germline V CDR1 and CDR2: KGHSH, LQKENI. J lost 7 bases, V lost 3 bases, and 5 bases had no gene match. CDR3 nucleotides: TGTGCCAGCTCACCCGGCGCGGGGGGTGAGCAGTACTTC. This translates into CASSPGAGGEQYF.